One sample yielded the 21 T cell receptor beta chains listed below, sequenced in a study of T cell clonality in common variable immunodeficiency. Assay: immunoSEQ multiplex PCR; the TCRdb copy retains only in-frame clones and omits some. This repertoire lists roughly 30,000 clones without singletons; 4.5% sits in the top ten. The sample taken for sequencing was peripheral blood mononuclear cells. These receptors all come from a person aged 18 to 69 in good health.

There are a few counts of this clone. A read error may account for a junction end that differs from germline. The observed sequence ends 3 residues before the CDR3 terminus, with the missing tail filled in from the germline J gene. The chain links TRBV18 to TRBJ1-3; D is uncertain. This CDR3 is 16 amino acids long. Per germline, CDR1 KGHSH and CDR2 LQKENI. CDR3 DNA, as far as it was read: TGTGCCAGCTCACCACTTGAGAAGGGTGCCGGAAACACG. Its translation: CASSPLEKGAGNT. The whole CDR3 sequence reads CASSPLEKGAGNTIYF.

This clone was detected many times. The read ends 3 residues early relative to the CDR3; the germline J gene fills the gap. J is TRBJ1-1 and V is TRBV6-1; D unresolved. V lost 0 bases to trimming and J lost 0 bases, with 8 bases between them. The CDR3 is 15 amino acids. The germline V gene encodes CDR1 MNHNS and CDR2 SASEGT. The DNA read from the CDR3 is TGTGCCAGCAGTGAAGCCAGAGTCATGAACACTGAA. This encodes CASSEARVMNTE. The entire CDR3 protein reads CASSEARVMNTEAFF.

This clone showed up many times. The read terminates 3 residues ahead of where the CDR3 ends, so the germline J gene completes it. V and J are TRBV30 and TRBJ1-5; TRBD1 might be the D (6 bases). Germline V gives CDR1 GTSNPN, CDR2 SVGIG (reference sequence). Trimming cost V 0 bases and J 5 bases, with 8 bases left between them. The CDR3 is 13 residues long. The CDR3 is CAWSVRQDQPQHF. The covered CDR3 bases are TGTGCCTGGAGTGTGCGACAGGATCAGCCC.

At least ten counts were recorded for this clone. The missing CDR3 end, 3 residues past where the read stops, is filled in from the germline J gene. The chain carries TRBV12-3 or TRBV12-4 and TRBJ1-4, with D uncertain. V was shortened by 5 bases and J by 7 bases, with 11 bases between the two germline ends. The CDR3 is 13 residues long. The CDR3 sequence is CASSLVVPEKLFF. CDR3 DNA, as far as it was read: TGTGCCAGCAGTCTAGTAGTCCCTGAAAAA.

This clone has ten or more counts. The read falls 3 residues short of the CDR3 end, and the missing part is taken from the germline J gene. The sample has other DNA sequences that encode this CDR3 too. V usage is TRBV18 and J usage is TRBJ1-2, with 7 bases that match TRBD1. V lost 3 bases and J lost 0; bases outside the gene matches: 13. Germline CDR1 reads KGHSH; CDR2 reads LQKENI. CDR3 length: 18 amino acids. CDR3 sequence: CASSPQEVTGLANYGYTF. The sequenced CDR3 bases are TGTGCCAGCTCACCGCAGGAGGTGACAGGGCTCGCTAACTATGGC.

At least ten counts were recorded for this clone. The sequenced fragment ends 3 residues before the CDR3 boundary, so the rest is inferred from the germline J gene. V usage is TRBV10-1 and J usage is TRBJ2-3; D call uncertain. Between the trimmed V and J ends, which lost 0 bases and 4 bases, there was a span of 2 bases. Germline lookup yields CDR1 WNHNN and CDR2 SYGVQD (reference sequence). This CDR3 is 12 amino acids long. The CDR3 bases that were read are TGCGCCAGCAGTGAGTCCTCAGATACG. Amino acids: CASSESSDT. The entire CDR3 protein reads CASSESSDTQYF.

This clone was seen many times. From the germline J gene comes the end of the CDR3, since the read stops 3 residues before it. The chain recombines TRBV14 with TRBJ1-2; 11 bases map to TRBD1. The CDR3 contains 13 residues. Trimming at V came to 4 bases and at J to 7 bases, leaving 2 bases not matched to a gene. Germline CDR1 SGHDN, CDR2 FVKESK. The CDR3 bases that were read are TGTGCCAGCAGCCGGGACAGGGGGACTGGC. It yields the protein CASSRDRGTG. The CDR3 as a whole reads CASSRDRGTGYTF.

This clone was found many times. The DNA ends 3 residues before the CDR3 does, and the rest of the CDR3 is filled in from the germline J gene. The chain employs TRBV18 and TRBJ1-1; D remains ambiguous. V lost 3 bases and J 4 bases, leaving 6 bases between the germline ends. The CDR3 has 12 residues. Germline V gives CDR1 KGHSH, CDR2 LQKENI. The CDR3 here is CASSPAATEAFF. CDR3 DNA, as far as it was read: TGTGCCAGCTCACCGGCGGCCACTGAA.

Many counts were recorded for this clone. The read stops 3 residues short of the end of the CDR3; the missing end is completed from the germline J gene. The rearrangement uses TRBV2 and TRBJ2-3; D is unclear. V was pared by 7 bases and J by 6 bases, with 14 bases between. The CDR3 covers 13 residues. Germline CDR1 reads SNHLY; CDR2 reads FYNNEI. The CDR3 spells CASTMSWLDTQYF. The sequenced CDR3 bases are TGTGCCAGCACGATGAGCTGGTTGGATACG.

There are many counts of this clone. The read terminates 3 residues before the CDR3 end, so the remaining end is supplied by the germline J gene. V gene TRBV30 combines with J gene TRBJ1-2; 10 bases are shared with TRBD1. CDR3 length: 15 residues. Looked up from germline, CDR1 is GTSNPN and CDR2 is SVGIG (reference sequence). J lost 3 bases, V lost 7 bases, and 11 bases had no gene match. CDR3 loop: CASPLTGTGDYGYTF. Partial CDR3 DNA: TGTGCCTCCCCACTGACGGGGACAGGGGACTATGGC.

At least ten counts were recorded for this clone. The read stops 3 residues short of the end of the CDR3; the missing end is completed from the germline J gene. The rearrangement joins TRBV2 to TRBJ2-3, with TRBD1 matching 7 bases. The CDR3 runs to 14 residues. Trimming took 8 bases from V and 2 from J; bases not matched to a gene: 7. The germline V gene encodes CDR1 SNHLY and CDR2 FYNNEI. The CDR3 is CASGKGQSTDTQYF. The sequenced part of the CDR3 DNA is TGTGCCAGCGGAAAGGGACAGTCCACAGATACG.

This clone was detected ten times or more. Read sequence stops 3 residues before the CDR3 end, and the germline J gene provides the missing end. The V gene is TRBV6-1, the J gene TRBJ1-6; a possible D gene is TRBD1 (6 bases). The CDR3 length is 14 residues. V was pared by 1 base and J by 11 bases, with 12 bases between. The germline V gene encodes CDR1 MNHNS and CDR2 SASEGT. The covered CDR3 bases are TGTGCCAGCAGTGAAGAGAGGGGGGGGCCACCC. It is translated as CASSEERGGPP. The complete CDR3 protein is CASSEERGGPPLHF.

This clone occurred many times. The read terminates 3 residues before the CDR3 end, so the remaining end is supplied by the germline J gene. This chain uses TRBV11-2 with TRBJ2-7; 7 bases match TRBD1. J gave up 4 bases and V 7 bases, and 10 bases lay outside the gene matches. Germline CDR1 is SGHAT and CDR2 is FQNNGV. This CDR3 contains 14 residues. CDR3 DNA (partial): TGTGCCAGCACCCCAGGGACAGAACTTTACGAG. Its protein product is CASTPGTELYE. The full CDR3 sequence reads CASTPGTELYEQYF.

Points on this clone: The read falls 3 residues short of the CDR3 end, and the missing part is taken from the germline J gene. The J gene is TRBJ2-7, the V gene TRBV10-3; the match to TRBD2 covers 9 bases. J was trimmed by 0 bases and V by 0 bases; bases with no gene match: 6. Germline loops: CDR1 ENHRY, CDR2 SYGVKD. The CDR3 runs to 17 residues. The part of the CDR3 DNA that was read is TGTGCCATCAGTGAGTCCCCTAGCGGGGATAGCTCCTACGAG. Translation gives CAISESPSGDSSYE. The whole CDR3 protein is CAISESPSGDSSYEQYF.

This clone was seen repeatedly, ten times or more. The sequence runs out 3 residues before the end of the CDR3; the remainder is reconstructed from the germline J gene. The J gene is TRBJ1-5, the V gene TRBV20-1, with a weak D call TRBD1 (6 bases). The CDR3 is 16 amino acids. Germline assignment: CDR1 DFQATT and CDR2 SNEGSKA (reference sequence). V was pared by 3 bases and J by 7 bases, with 22 bases between. CDR3 in amino acids: CSASPTGWGVGQPQHF. CDR3 DNA, as far as it was read: TGCAGTGCTAGTCCGACAGGCTGGGGTGTTGGGCAGCCC.

Note on this clone: The CDR3 is cut off 3 residues early in the read; its end comes from the germline J gene. This chain links TRBV20-1 with TRBJ2-1; 8 nucleotides line up with TRBD2. Germline lookup yields CDR1 DFQATT and CDR2 SNEGSKA (reference sequence). J lost 3 bases, V lost 2 bases, and 6 bases had no gene match. The CDR3 has 15 residues. The covered CDR3 bases are TGCAGTGCTAGAACCGGACTAGCAGACTACAATGAG. The encoded protein is CSARTGLADYNE. The CDR3, in full, reads CSARTGLADYNEQFF.

This clone occurred many times. Partial CDR3 DNA: TGTGCCAGCGACAGGGGACCCACCGGGGAG. Its translation is CASDRGPTGE. The entire CDR3 protein is CASDRGPTGELFF. The V and J genes are TRBV19 and TRBJ2-2, with 8 positions matching TRBD1. The CDR3 end is not reached by the read, which stops 3 residues before it; the germline J gene fills it in. There are 13 residues in the CDR3. Germline CDR1 and CDR2: LNHDA and SQIVND (reference sequence). Germline trimming cut 9 bases from V and 4 bases from J; bases unmatched to any gene: 4. The full variable domain, rest sourced from reference TRBV19 and TRBJ2-2, is DGGITQSPKYLFRKEGQNVTLSCEQNLNHDAMYWYRQDPGQGLRLIYYSQIVNDFQKGDIAEGYSVSREKKESFPLTVTSAQKNPTAFYLCASDRGPTGELFFGEGSRLTVL.

Many counts were recorded for this clone. The read is 3 residues too short to cover the CDR3 end, so that end is filled in from the germline J gene. The V gene is TRBV4-2, the J gene TRBJ2-7; 14 bases are shared with TRBD2. The germline V gene encodes CDR1 LGHNA and CDR2 YNFKEQ. The CDR3 length is 20 residues. The V segment lost 4 bases and the J segment 2 bases; nucleotides outside the gene matches: 16. The sequenced CDR3 bases are TGTGCCAGCAGCCCGCATCGACTAGCGGGAGGGGAACTTAGAACCTACGAG. It encodes CASSPHRLAGGELRTYE. The complete CDR3 reads CASSPHRLAGGELRTYEQYF.

About this clone: The read ends 3 residues early relative to the CDR3; the germline J gene fills the gap. The chain has TRBV20-1 and TRBJ2-7; D tentatively fits TRBD1 or TRBD2 (5 bases each). This CDR3 comprises 15 residues. V was cut by 3 bases and J by 3 bases, with 18 bases left in between. Germline assignment: CDR1 DFQATT and CDR2 SNEGSKA (reference sequence). The DNA read from the CDR3 is TGCAGTGCTAGTAAGGGAGTAGGGGTTCACTACGAG. Translating gives CSASKGVGVHYE. The whole CDR3 sequence reads CSASKGVGVHYEQYF.

A note on this clone: The read terminates 3 residues ahead of where the CDR3 ends, so the germline J gene completes it. The rearrangement joins TRBV19 to TRBJ2-1; D may be TRBD2 (5 bases). There are 13 residues in the CDR3. V was cut by 5 bases and J by 8 bases, with 13 bases left in between. Germline values: CDR1 LNHDA, CDR2 SQIVND (reference sequence). The CDR3: CASSRLVGDEQFF. The covered CDR3 bases are TGTGCCAGTAGTCGATTGGTCGGGGATGAG.

This clone was detected many times. The DNA ends 3 residues before the CDR3 does, and the rest of the CDR3 is filled in from the germline J gene. J is TRBJ1-1 and V is TRBV20-1, with D maybe TRBD1 (6 bases). Germline V gene data show CDR1 as DFQATT and CDR2 as SNEGSKA (reference sequence). The CDR3 consists of 14 residues. CDR3 sequence reads: CSARVSTGRLEAFF. The covered CDR3 bases are TGCAGTGCTAGAGTTAGCACAGGGAGGTTGGAG.